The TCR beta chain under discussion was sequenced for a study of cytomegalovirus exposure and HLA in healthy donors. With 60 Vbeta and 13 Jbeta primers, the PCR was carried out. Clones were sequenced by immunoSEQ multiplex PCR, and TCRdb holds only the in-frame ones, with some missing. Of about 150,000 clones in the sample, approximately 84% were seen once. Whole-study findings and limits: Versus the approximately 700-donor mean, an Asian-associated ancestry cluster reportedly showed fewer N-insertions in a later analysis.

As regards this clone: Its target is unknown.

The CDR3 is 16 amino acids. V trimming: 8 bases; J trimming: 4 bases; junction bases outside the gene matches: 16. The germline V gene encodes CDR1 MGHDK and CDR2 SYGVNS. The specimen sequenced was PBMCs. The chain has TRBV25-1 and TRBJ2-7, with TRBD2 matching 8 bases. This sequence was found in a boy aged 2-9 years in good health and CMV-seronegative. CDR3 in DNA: TGTGCCAGCGGGGGGTTGGGGGCGGGAGGCTCGTACGAGCAGTACTTC. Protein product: CASGGLGAGGSYEQYF.